These 19 T cell receptor beta chains were all obtained from the same sample, sequenced in a study of cytomegalovirus exposure and HLA in healthy donors. A multiplex PCR was run with 60 Vbeta primers and 13 Jbeta primers. Produced via immunoSEQ multiplex PCR; TCRdb's table is partial and in-frame only. This table holds about 65,000 clones. The sequencing sample was made of PBMCs. Receptors originate from a boy under 18 in good health and CMV-seronegative.

The chain joins TRBV6-6 to TRBJ1-4; possibly TRBD1 for D (5 bases). CDR3 length: 14 residues. Trimming stripped 3 bases from V and 6 bases from J, with 11 bases between. From germline, CDR1 is MNHNY and CDR2 SVGAGI (reference sequence). The CDR3 here is CASSYQGGYEKLFF. For the CDR3, the DNA is TGTGCCAGCAGTTATCAGGGAGGATATGAAAAACTGTTTTTT.

V gene TRBV6-5 combines with J gene TRBJ1-3; 9 bases fit TRBD1. J lost 7 bases, V lost 4 bases, and 2 bases had no gene match. This CDR3 is 13 amino acids long. Germline lookup yields CDR1 MNHEY and CDR2 SVGAGI. The CDR3 DNA is TGTGCCAGCAGTTCCGGGACAGGGAACACCATATATTTT. Its translation is CASSSGTGNTIYF.

The CDR3 DNA follows: TGTGCCACTCTTCTACGCCTTGGACAGTCGGGTGGCTACACCTTC. It codes for CATLLRLGQSGGYTF. The chain links TRBV28 to TRBJ1-2; possibly TRBD1 for D (6 bases). This CDR3 has 15 amino acids. V was clipped by 10 bases and J by 7 bases, with 25 bases between them. CDR1 is MDHEN and CDR2 is SYDVKM in the germline V gene.

The genes are TRBV7-8 and TRBJ1-1; 7 bases align to TRBD1. This CDR3 region has 14 residues. The V gene's germline CDR1 is SGHVS and CDR2 FQNEAQ. V shed 6 bases, J shed 1 base, and the junction held 5 bases outside the gene matches. The CDR3 loop is CASRYRDRNTEAFF. The CDR3 DNA follows: TGTGCCAGCAGGTACCGGGACAGGAACACTGAAGCTTTCTTT.

The rearrangement joins TRBV5-4 to TRBJ1-1, with a weak D call TRBD1 (6 bases). Trimming stripped 1 base from V and 3 bases from J, with 7 bases between. Per the germline V gene, CDR1 is SGHNT and CDR2 is YYREEE (reference sequence). The CDR3 has 13 residues. The CDR3 nucleotides read TGTGCCAGCAGCTTGCACAGGGACACTGAAGCTTTCTTT. It encodes CASSLHRDTEAFF.

The chain links TRBV7-8 to TRBJ1-2; possible D gene TRBD1, 5 bases. V gave up 5 bases and J gave up 6 bases, with 31 bases separating them. The CDR3 loop spans 19 amino acids. Germline loops: CDR1 SGHVS, CDR2 FQNEAQ. The CDR3 loop is CASSTPGTDPRGFSDGYTF. CDR3 in DNA: TGTGCCAGCAGCACACCGGGGACCGACCCACGGGGGTTCAGCGATGGCTACACCTTC. The complete variable domain, with remaining parts taken from reference TRBV7-8 and TRBJ1-2, reads GAGVSQSPRYKVAKRGQDVALRCDPISGHVSLFWYQQALGQGPEFLTYFQNEAQLDKSGLPSDRFFAERPEGSVSTLKIQRTQQEDSAVYLCASSTPGTDPRGFSDGYTFGSGTRLTVV.

The chain employs TRBV19 and TRBJ1-1, with D tentatively TRBD1 (5 bases). From germline, CDR1 is LNHDA and CDR2 SQIVND (reference sequence). This CDR3 has 15 amino acids. Trimming pared 0 bases from V and 1 base from J, leaving 9 bases between. The CDR3 region has the DNA TGTGCCAGTAGTATAGATCAGACAGCGAACACTGAAGCTTTCTTT. Translated: CASSIDQTANTEAFF.

The rearrangement uses TRBV4-1 and TRBJ2-3; TRBD2 agrees at 10 bases. With V trimmed by 3 bases and J by 5 bases, 8 bases remained unmatched. The CDR3 consists of 16 residues. Germline lookup yields CDR1 MGHRA and CDR2 YSYEKL. The CDR3 nucleotides are TGCGCCAGCAGCCACCAACTAGCGGGAAGTGGAGATACGCAGTATTTT. Translated: CASSHQLAGSGDTQYF.

J is TRBJ2-2 and V is TRBV6-5; possible D gene TRBD1, 6 bases. Germline V gene sequence: CDR1 MNHEY, CDR2 SVGAGI. V lost 6 bases and J lost 6, with 11 bases in between. The CDR3 totals 13 residues. This CDR3 reads CASRNRAPGELFF. The DNA of the CDR3 is TGTGCCAGCAGAAACAGGGCCCCCGGGGAGCTGTTTTTT.

The V call is TRBV6-4, the J call TRBJ2-6; 8 bases match TRBD2. This CDR3 is 16 amino acids long. The trim removed 4 bases at V and 0 bases at J, leaving 2 bases unmatched. Germline assignment: CDR1 MRHNA and CDR2 SNTAGT. DNA of the CDR3: TGTGCCAGCAGTGCCGGGACTAGCTCTGGGGCCAACGTCCTGACTTTC. This encodes CASSAGTSSGANVLTF.

The chain links TRBV19 to TRBJ1-1; D unresolved. CDR3 length equals 12 residues. Germline loops: CDR1 LNHDA, CDR2 SQIVND (reference sequence). V lost 11 bases to trimming and J lost 1 base, with 11 bases between them. Here the CDR3 reads CASKVRNTEAFF. The CDR3 nucleotides read TGTGCCTCCAAAGTTAGGAACACTGAAGCTTTCTTT.

This sequence joins TRBV7-2 and TRBJ2-3, with D possibly matching TRBD2 (5 bases). V lost 5 bases, J lost 2 bases, and 11 bases lay in between. This CDR3 is built from 14 residues. CDR1 and CDR2 (germline): SGHTA, FQGNSA. DNA for the CDR3: TGTGCCAGCAGCGAACGGAGGACCACAGATACGCAGTATTTT. This encodes CASSERRTTDTQYF.

V is TRBV9 and J is TRBJ1-3; 7 bases are shared with TRBD1. Germline lookup yields CDR1 SGDLS and CDR2 YYNGEE. The CDR3 is made up of 15 amino acids. The ends lost 4 bases at V and 2 bases at J; junction bases unmatched: 6. The CDR3, as DNA: TGTGCCAGCAGCCGCGACAGGGCAGCTGGAAACACCATATATTTT. Its translation is CASSRDRAAGNTIYF.

This chain joins TRBV6-5 and TRBJ2-1; 7 nucleotides match TRBD1. The germline V gene encodes CDR1 MNHEY and CDR2 SVGAGI. V lost 7 bases to trimming and J lost 10 bases; unmatched junction nucleotides: 7. The CDR3 is made up of 12 amino acids. CDR3 DNA sequence: TGTGCCAGCAACGTACAGGGGTCCGAGCAGTTCTTC. Translation gives CASNVQGSEQFF.

V is TRBV28 and J is TRBJ1-1, with unresolved D. V lost 3 bases, J lost 1 base, and 6 bases lay in between. The CDR3 runs 13 residues. Looked up from germline, CDR1 is MDHEN and CDR2 is SYDVKM. The CDR3: CASSFDTNTEAFF. CDR3 nucleotides: TGTGCCAGCAGTTTCGACACGAACACTGAAGCTTTCTTT.

This chain connects TRBV4-1 to TRBJ1-5, with D perhaps TRBD1 (5 bases). Germline CDR1 MGHRA, CDR2 YSYEKL. This CDR3 has 15 residues. V was trimmed by 5 bases and J by 2 bases, leaving 13 bases between them. Here the CDR3 reads CASSDRLGGNQPQHF. The CDR3 DNA reads TGCGCCAGCAGCGACCGGCTAGGGGGCAATCAGCCCCAGCATTTT.

The chain couples TRBV6-1 to TRBJ1-4; 7 bases align to TRBD1. From germline, CDR1 is MNHNS and CDR2 SASEGT. This CDR3 region has 14 residues. Unmatched junction bases numbered 3, after V lost 4 bases and J lost 4 bases. For the CDR3, the DNA is TGTGCCAGCAGTGGGGACAGCCTTAATGAAAAACTGTTTTTT. The encoded protein is CASSGDSLNEKLFF.

V and J are TRBV6-5 and TRBJ2-1, with 7 bases that match TRBD1. The germline gives CDR1 MNHEY, CDR2 SVGAGI. This CDR3 comprises 15 residues. J was trimmed by 1 base and V by 6 bases; bases with no gene match: 6. The CDR3 sequence: CASSRDSGSYNEQFF. The DNA for the CDR3 is TGTGCCAGCAGCCGGGACAGCGGTTCCTACAATGAGCAGTTCTTC.

This chain links TRBV2 with TRBJ2-5; TRBD1 might be the D (8 bases). Trimming left V 3 bases short and J 4 bases short, with 18 bases between. Germline V gene sequence: CDR1 SNHLY, CDR2 FYNNEI. This CDR3 spans 16 amino acids. The CDR3 DNA follows: TGTGCCAGCAGTGAGATTAGGACAGGGAGGGGAGAGACCCAGTACTTC. It codes for CASSEIRTGRGETQYF.